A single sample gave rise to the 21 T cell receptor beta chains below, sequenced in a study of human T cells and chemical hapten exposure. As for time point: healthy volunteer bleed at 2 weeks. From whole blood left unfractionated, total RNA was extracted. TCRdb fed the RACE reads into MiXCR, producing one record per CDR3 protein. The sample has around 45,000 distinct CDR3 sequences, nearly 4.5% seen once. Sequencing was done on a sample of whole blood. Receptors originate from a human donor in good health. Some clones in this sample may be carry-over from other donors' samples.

The CDR3 DNA sequence: TGTGCCAGCAGTTATGCGGGAGCGAGAGTGAATGAGCAGTTCTTC. It is translated as CASSYAGARVNEQFF. V usage is TRBV6-6 and J usage is TRBJ2-1; 7 bases align to TRBD2. V was pared by 3 bases and J by 7 bases, with 9 bases of the junction left unmatched. Germline assignment: CDR1 MNHNY and CDR2 SVGAGI (reference sequence). The CDR3 covers 15 residues.

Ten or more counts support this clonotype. CDR3 nucleotides: TGTGCCAGCAGCCCCCTCGGACGGGGTGAGCAGTTCTTC. Translation: CASSPLGRGEQFF. The J gene is TRBJ2-1, the V gene TRBV11-2; TRBD2 is a possible D gene (5 bases). The CDR3 contains 13 residues. Deletions cut 5 bases from V and 9 bases from J, with 14 bases between. The germline CDR1 and CDR2 sequences are SGHAT and FQNNGV.

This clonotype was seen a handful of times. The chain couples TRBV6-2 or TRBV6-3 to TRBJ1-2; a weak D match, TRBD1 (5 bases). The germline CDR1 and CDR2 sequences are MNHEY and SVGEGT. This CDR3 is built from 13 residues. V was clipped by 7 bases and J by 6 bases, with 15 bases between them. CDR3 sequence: CASTLNRGNGYTF. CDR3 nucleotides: TGTGCCAGCACCCTGAATCGGGGGAATGGCTACACCTTC.

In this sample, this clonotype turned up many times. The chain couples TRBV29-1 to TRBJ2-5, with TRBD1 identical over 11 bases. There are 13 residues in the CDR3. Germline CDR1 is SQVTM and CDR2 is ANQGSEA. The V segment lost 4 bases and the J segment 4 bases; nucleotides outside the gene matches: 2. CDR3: CSVVGTGGETQYF. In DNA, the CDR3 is TGCAGCGTTGTTGGGACAGGGGGAGAGACCCAGTACTTC.

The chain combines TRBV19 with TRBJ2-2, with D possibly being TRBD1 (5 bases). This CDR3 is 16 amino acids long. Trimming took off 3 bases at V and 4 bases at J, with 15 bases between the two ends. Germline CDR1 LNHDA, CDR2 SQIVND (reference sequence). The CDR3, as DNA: TGTGCCAGTAGTATTAGGGGTAGCAGCCCCACCGGGGAGCTGTTTTTT. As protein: CASSIRGSSPTGELFF.

The CDR3 DNA is TGCGCCAGCAGCCGCCAGGGGATGAAATCCTATAATTCACCCCTCCACTTT. Its translation: CASSRQGMKSYNSPLHF. The chain couples TRBV5-1 to TRBJ1-6; weak D call: TRBD1 (6 bases). Germline V gives CDR1 SGHRS, CDR2 YFSETQ. CDR3 length equals 17 residues. The V gene lost 4 bases and the J gene lost 1 base, with 15 bases spanning the gap.

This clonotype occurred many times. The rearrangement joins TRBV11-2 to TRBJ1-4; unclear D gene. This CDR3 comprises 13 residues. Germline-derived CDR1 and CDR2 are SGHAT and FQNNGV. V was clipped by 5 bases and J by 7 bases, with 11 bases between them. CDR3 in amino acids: CASSVRETEKLFF. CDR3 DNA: TGTGCCAGCAGCGTAAGGGAGACTGAAAAACTGTTTTTT.

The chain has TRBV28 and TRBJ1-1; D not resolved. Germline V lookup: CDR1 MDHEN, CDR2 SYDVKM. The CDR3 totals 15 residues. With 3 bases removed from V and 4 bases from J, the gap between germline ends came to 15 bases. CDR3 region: CASSFRYGTATEAFF. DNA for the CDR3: TGTGCCAGCAGTTTCAGGTATGGAACTGCCACTGAAGCTTTCTTT.

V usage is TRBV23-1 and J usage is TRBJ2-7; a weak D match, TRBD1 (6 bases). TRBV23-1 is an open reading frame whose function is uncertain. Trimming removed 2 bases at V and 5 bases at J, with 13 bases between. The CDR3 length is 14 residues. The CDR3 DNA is TGCGCCAGCAGTCAACGGGAACAGGGAGACGAGCAGTACTTC. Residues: CASSQREQGDEQYF.

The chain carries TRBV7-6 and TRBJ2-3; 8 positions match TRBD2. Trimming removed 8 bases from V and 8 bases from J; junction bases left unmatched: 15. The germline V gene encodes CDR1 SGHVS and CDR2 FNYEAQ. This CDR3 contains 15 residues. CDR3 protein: CASRVSGSRSGTQYF. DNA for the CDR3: TGTGCCAGCCGCGTAAGCGGGAGTAGGTCGGGTACGCAGTATTTT.

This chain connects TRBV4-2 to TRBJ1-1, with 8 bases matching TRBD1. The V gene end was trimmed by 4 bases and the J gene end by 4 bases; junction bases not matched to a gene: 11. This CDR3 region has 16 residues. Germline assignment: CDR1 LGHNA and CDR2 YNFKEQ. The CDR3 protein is CASSLAQGARATEAFF. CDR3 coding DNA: TGTGCCAGCAGCCTAGCGCAGGGGGCGAGGGCCACTGAAGCTTTCTTT.

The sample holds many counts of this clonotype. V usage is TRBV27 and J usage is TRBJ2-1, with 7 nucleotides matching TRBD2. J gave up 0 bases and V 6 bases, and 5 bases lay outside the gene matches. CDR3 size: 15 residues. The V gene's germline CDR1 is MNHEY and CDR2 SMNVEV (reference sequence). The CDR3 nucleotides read TGTGCCAGCAGCCCGGGGACTATCTCCTACAATGAGCAGTTCTTC. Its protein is CASSPGTISYNEQFF.

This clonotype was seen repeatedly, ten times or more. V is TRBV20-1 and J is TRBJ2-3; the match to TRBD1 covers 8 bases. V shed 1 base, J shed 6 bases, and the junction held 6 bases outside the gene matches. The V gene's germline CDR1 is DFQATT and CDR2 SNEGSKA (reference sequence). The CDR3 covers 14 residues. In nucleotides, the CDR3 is TGCAGTGCTAGAGCTCAGGGGGCATTGGATACGCAGTATTTT. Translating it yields CSARAQGALDTQYF.

CDR3 amino acids: CASSLEDGFYGYTF. The CDR3 region has the DNA TGCGCCAGCAGCTTGGAGGACGGCTTCTATGGCTACACCTTC. The chain combines TRBV5-1 with TRBJ1-2; D gene unclear. CDR1 is SGHRS and CDR2 is YFSETQ in the germline V gene. The CDR3 spans 14 residues. V dropped 0 bases and J dropped 4 bases, with 10 bases sitting between them.

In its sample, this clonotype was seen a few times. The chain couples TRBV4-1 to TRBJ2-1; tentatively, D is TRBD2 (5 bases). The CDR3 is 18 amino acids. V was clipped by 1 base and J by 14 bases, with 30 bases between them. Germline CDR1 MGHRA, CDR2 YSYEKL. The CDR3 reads CASSQVLVKSMGGPGEFF. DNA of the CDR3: TGCGCCAGCAGCCAAGTACTCGTCAAGTCTATGGGCGGACCCGGGGAGTTCTTC.

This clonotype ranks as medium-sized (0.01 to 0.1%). CDR3 amino acids: CACRTSGYNEQFF. CDR3 DNA sequence: TGTGCCTGTCGCACTAGCGGGTACAATGAGCAGTTCTTC. V usage is TRBV30 and J usage is TRBJ2-1; 9 bases align to TRBD2. CDR1 and CDR2 from the germline V gene are GTSNPN and SVGIG (reference sequence). With V trimmed by 6 bases and J by 4 bases, 4 bases remained unmatched. The CDR3 length is 13 residues. Full variable domain (rest looked up from reference TRBV30 and TRBJ2-1): SQTIHQWPATLVQPVGSPLSLECTVEGTSNPNLYWYRQAAGRGLQLLFYSVGIGQISSEVPQNLSASRPQDRQFILSSKKLLLSDSGFYLCACRTSGYNEQFFGPGTRLTVL.

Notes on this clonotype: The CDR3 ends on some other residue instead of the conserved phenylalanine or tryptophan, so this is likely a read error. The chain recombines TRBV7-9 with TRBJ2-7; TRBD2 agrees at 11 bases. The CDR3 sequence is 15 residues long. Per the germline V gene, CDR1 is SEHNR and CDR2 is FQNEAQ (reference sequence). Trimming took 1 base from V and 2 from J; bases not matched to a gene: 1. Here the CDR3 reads CASSLEGLAAYEQYY. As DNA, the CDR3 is TGTGCCAGCAGCTTAGAGGGACTAGCGGCCTACGAGCAGTACTAC.

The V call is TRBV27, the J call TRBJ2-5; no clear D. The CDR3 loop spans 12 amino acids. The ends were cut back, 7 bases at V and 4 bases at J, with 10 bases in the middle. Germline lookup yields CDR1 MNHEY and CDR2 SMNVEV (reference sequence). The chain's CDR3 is CASTRLGETQYF. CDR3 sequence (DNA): TGTGCCAGCACCAGACTCGGAGAGACCCAGTACTTC.

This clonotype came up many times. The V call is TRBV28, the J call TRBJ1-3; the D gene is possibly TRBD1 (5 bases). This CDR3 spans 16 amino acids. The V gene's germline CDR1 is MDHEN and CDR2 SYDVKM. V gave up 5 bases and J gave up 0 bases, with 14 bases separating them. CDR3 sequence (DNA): TGTGCCAGCAGTCCCGGGGACTGGAGCTCTGGAAACACCATATATTTT. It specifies CASSPGDWSSGNTIYF. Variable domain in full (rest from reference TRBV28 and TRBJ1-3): DVKVTQSSRYLVKRTGEKVFLECVQDMDHENMFWYRQDPGLGLRLIYFSYDVKMKEKGDIPEGYSVSREKKERFSLILESASTNQTSMYLCASSPGDWSSGNTIYFGEGSWLTVV.

CDR3 in amino acids: CASSFRTLGTSGNGGELFF. The CDR3 nucleotides are TGTGCCAGCAGTTTTCGGACCCTTGGGACTAGCGGGAATGGCGGGGAGCTGTTTTTT. The V gene is TRBV12-3 or TRBV12-4, the J gene TRBJ2-2, with 13 bases fitting TRBD2. Trimming cost V 3 bases and J 7 bases; bases outside gene matches: 14. The CDR3 runs 19 residues.

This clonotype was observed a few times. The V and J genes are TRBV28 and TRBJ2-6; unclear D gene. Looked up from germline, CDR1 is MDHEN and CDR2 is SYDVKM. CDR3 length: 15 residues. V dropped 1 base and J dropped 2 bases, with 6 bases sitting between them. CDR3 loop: CASSLYTTGANVLTF. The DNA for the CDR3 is TGTGCCAGCAGTTTATACACCACTGGGGCCAACGTCCTGACTTTC.